This TCR beta chain was sequenced in a study of molecular identifiers for immune sequencing clone quantification. Overall study: In replicates, RNA from roughly 21,000 or 96,000 naive CD8 cells was divided five ways and four parts were sequenced.

This clonotype was counted many times. V trimming: 4 bases; J trimming: 3 bases; junction bases outside the gene matches: 5. This CDR3 contains 14 residues. Germline V gene sequence: CDR1 SEHNR, CDR2 FQNEAQ (reference sequence). From the PCR reads, TCRdb called clonotypes with MiXCR, one entry per CDR3 protein. The sample carries approximately 590,000 distinct CDR3 sequences, about 25% recorded once. The receptor's source is a human donor in good health. Some libraries in this study had Jurkat cell RNA spiked in. Material for sequencing was naive CD8+ T cells from blood, with Jurkat cell RNA spiked in. Subset meaning: FACS-sorted CD8+CD4-CCR7+CD45RA+ naive T cells. V is TRBV7-9 and J is TRBJ1-1; 7 bases align to TRBD1. CDR3 in DNA: TGTGCCAGCAGCTCAGGGGGACAGCACACTGAAGCTTTCTTT. It yields the protein CASSSGGQHTEAFF.